Below, 22 T cell receptor beta chains from the same sample are listed, as sequenced in a study of shared clonotypes between healthy human individuals. The naive CD8 fraction comprised CD45RO-negative cells positively selected for CCR7 and excluded terminally differentiated effector memory CD45RA+ cells. Sequencing was performed with immunoSEQ multiplex PCR; in TCRdb, only in-frame clones are kept and a portion is missing. The top ten hold 0.3% of the sample, which has roughly 570,000 clones, roughly 98% seen once. The specimen sequenced was naive CD8+ T cells sorted from blood. The receptors derive from a young man in good health.

The V gene is TRBV7-9, the J gene TRBJ1-2, with D possibly TRBD1 on 5 matching bases. The CDR3 runs to 14 residues. The V end was cut by 1 base, the J end by 5 bases, with 11 bases between. Germline values: CDR1 SEHNR, CDR2 FQNEAQ (reference sequence). For the CDR3, the DNA is TGTGCCAGCAGCTTAGGTGGGACTTTATATGGCTACACCTTC. Its translation is CASSLGGTLYGYTF.

This clone was seen only once. The chain recombines TRBV7-9 with TRBJ1-1, with D perhaps matching TRBD1 (5 bases). Germline V gene data show CDR1 as SEHNR and CDR2 as FQNEAQ (reference sequence). With 3 bases removed from V and 3 bases from J, the gap between germline ends came to 14 bases. This CDR3 comprises 15 residues. The CDR3 loop is CASSFSPGGDTEAFF. Here the CDR3 DNA reads TGTGCCAGCAGCTTTAGTCCCGGAGGGGACACTGAAGCTTTCTTT.

This chain joins TRBV29-1 and TRBJ1-2, with TRBD1 matching 7 bases. Per the germline V gene, CDR1 is SQVTM and CDR2 is ANQGSEA. The CDR3 length is 14 residues. With V trimmed by 1 base and J by 6 bases, 8 bases remained unmatched. The CDR3, as DNA: TGCAGCGTTGAAGGGCACAGGGGACCCAATGGCTACACCTTC. It specifies CSVEGHRGPNGYTF.

V and J are TRBV9 and TRBJ2-1; D not certain. CDR1 is SGDLS and CDR2 is YYNGEE in the germline V gene. V was trimmed by 2 bases and J by 5 bases, leaving 8 bases between them. This CDR3 region has 13 residues. The CDR3 DNA sequence: TGTGCCAGCAGCGTGGGCCTTGACAATGAGCAGTTCTTC. Its protein product is CASSVGLDNEQFF.

For this clone: Other DNA sequences within the sample encode an identical CDR3. This chain joins TRBV9 and TRBJ1-3; a possible D gene is TRBD1 (6 bases). V gave up 0 bases and J gave up 4 bases, with 8 bases separating them. CDR1 is SGDLS, CDR2 YYNGEE, per germline. The CDR3 consists of 14 residues. Here the CDR3 reads CASSVAGAGNTIYF. The CDR3 DNA reads TGTGCCAGCAGCGTAGCAGGGGCCGGAAACACCATATATTTT. Drawing the rest from reference TRBV9 and TRBJ1-3, the complete variable domain is DSGVTQTPKHLITATGQRVTLRCSPRSGDLSVYWYQQSLDQGLQFLIQYYNGEERAKGNILERFSAQQFPDLHSELNLSSLELGDSALYFCASSVAGAGNTIYFGEGSWLTVV.

This chain connects TRBV11-3 to TRBJ2-1, with D maybe TRBD1 (6 bases). V was shortened by 5 bases and J by 8 bases, with 19 bases between the two germline ends. The germline CDR1 and CDR2 sequences are SGHNT and YENEEA. This CDR3 is 15 amino acids long. The CDR3 DNA reads as TGTGCCAGCAGCCCCTCAGGGACACCCTCGGATGAGCAGTTCTTC. Translation: CASSPSGTPSDEQFF.

The CDR3 DNA reads as TGTGCCAGCAGCCCCCGGACAGCCTACAATGAGCAGTTCTTC. It codes for CASSPRTAYNEQFF. The chain couples TRBV5-4 to TRBJ2-1, with D perhaps matching TRBD1 (6 bases). V lost 4 bases, J lost 2 bases, and 10 bases lay in between. This CDR3 comprises 14 residues. Germline V gene sequence: CDR1 SGHNT, CDR2 YYREEE (reference sequence).

The V gene is TRBV19, the J gene TRBJ2-2, with D tentatively TRBD2 (6 bases). This CDR3 has 13 residues. Trimming shortened V by 6 bases and J by 7 bases, and 12 bases separated the two germline ends. Germline V gives CDR1 LNHDA, CDR2 SQIVND (reference sequence). CDR3 region: CASRSRGFGELFF. CDR3 nucleotides: TGTGCCAGTAGGTCGCGGGGATTCGGGGAGCTGTTTTTT.

The chain recombines TRBV18 with TRBJ2-2, with D perhaps matching TRBD1 (6 bases). Trimming stripped 6 bases from V and 3 bases from J, with 29 bases between. CDR3 length: 20 amino acids. Germline V gene lookup returns CDR1 KGHSH and CDR2 LQKENI. The CDR3 DNA sequence: TGTGCCAGCTCCGGGGTCGGTAAGGGGACAAAAGCTACGGACACCGGGGAGCTGTTTTTT. This codes for CASSGVGKGTKATDTGELFF.

V and J are TRBV2 and TRBJ2-1; D is unclear. CDR3 length: 12 residues. With 5 bases removed from V and 4 bases from J, the gap between germline ends came to 6 bases. Germline lookup yields CDR1 SNHLY and CDR2 FYNNEI. This chain's CDR3 is CASSRPYNEQFF. The CDR3 region has the DNA TGTGCCAGCAGTAGACCTTACAATGAGCAGTTCTTC.

The genes are TRBV2 and TRBJ2-1; D possibly matches TRBD1 or TRBD2 (6 bases each). Germline lookup yields CDR1 SNHLY and CDR2 FYNNEI. This CDR3 spans 13 amino acids. V lost 6 bases, J lost 7 bases, and 13 bases lay in between. The CDR3 region is CASRQTGGNEQFF. The CDR3 DNA sequence: TGTGCCAGCAGACAGACAGGAGGGAATGAGCAGTTCTTC.

CDR3 residues: CASSLWAGKQGAASYEQYF. In DNA form, the CDR3 reads TGTGCCAGCAGCTTGTGGGCAGGGAAACAGGGGGCGGCCTCCTACGAGCAGTACTTC. The chain uses TRBV5-6 and TRBJ2-7; 9 nucleotides align to TRBD1. The J segment lost 0 bases and the V segment lost 1 base, leaving 14 bases of the junction unmatched. This CDR3 comprises 19 residues. From germline, CDR1 is SGHDT and CDR2 YYEEEE.

This chain joins TRBV29-1 and TRBJ2-1, with 10 bases that match TRBD2. This CDR3 is built from 15 residues. The V segment lost 6 bases and the J segment 2 bases; nucleotides outside the gene matches: 7. CDR1 is SQVTM and CDR2 is ANQGSEA in the germline V gene. The DNA for the CDR3 is TGCAGCGTAGACCTAGCGGGAGTCACCTACAATGAGCAGTTCTTC. This gives the protein CSVDLAGVTYNEQFF.

The genes are TRBV10-3 and TRBJ2-1; TRBD1 matches 8 bases. The germline CDR1 and CDR2 sequences are ENHRY and SYGVKD. The trim removed 0 bases at V and 5 bases at J, leaving 3 bases unmatched. This CDR3 comprises 15 residues. The DNA for the CDR3 is TGTGCCATCAGTGAGTCCAGGACAGGGAACAATGAGCAGTTCTTC. It codes for CAISESRTGNNEQFF.

With respect to this clone: Other nucleotide sequences in the sample specify the same CDR3. This chain links TRBV4-1 with TRBJ2-7; D possibly uses TRBD1 or TRBD2 (5 bases each). Germline V gene sequence: CDR1 MGHRA, CDR2 YSYEKL. The CDR3 contains 15 residues. V lost 1 base to trimming and J lost 0 bases, with 10 bases between them. This chain's CDR3 is CASSQGDRVSYEQYF. In DNA, the CDR3 is TGCGCCAGCAGCCAAGGGGACCGGGTCTCCTACGAGCAGTACTTC.

The V gene is TRBV10-1, the J gene TRBJ2-3, with 7 bases identical to TRBD1. This CDR3 is 17 amino acids long. After removal of 3 bases from V and 0 bases from J, the junction contained 9 bases not matched to a gene. Germline V gene data show CDR1 as WNHNN and CDR2 as SYGVQD (reference sequence). Here the CDR3 DNA reads TGCGCCAGCAGTGATGGGACAGCCCCCGCTAGCACAGATACGCAGTATTTT. Protein sequence: CASSDGTAPASTDTQYF.

The chain links TRBV11-2 to TRBJ2-1, with 11 bases lining up with TRBD1. There are 16 residues in the CDR3. V dropped 3 bases and J dropped 1; count of bases not matched to a gene: 2. The germline CDR1 and CDR2 sequences are SGHAT and FQNNGV. In DNA form, the CDR3 reads TGTGCCAGCAGCTTTGGACAGGGGGCGTCCTACAATGAGCAGTTCTTC. Its protein product is CASSFGQGASYNEQFF.

The chain has TRBV28 and TRBJ2-7; tentatively, D is TRBD2 (6 bases). CDR3 length equals 11 residues. Looked up from germline, CDR1 is MDHEN and CDR2 is SYDVKM. Trimming pared 5 bases from V and 6 bases from J, leaving 8 bases between. CDR3 protein: CASSRGSEQYF. The CDR3 bases are TGTGCCAGCAGTCGGGGGTCCGAGCAGTACTTC.

This clone appeared a single time. The CDR3 region is CASSHSPNEQFF. The DNA for the CDR3 is TGTGCCAGCAGCCACTCCCCGAATGAGCAGTTCTTC. The V gene is TRBV7-9, the J gene TRBJ2-1; D remains unclear. V lost 5 bases and J lost 7, with 9 bases in between. Germline V gene data show CDR1 as SEHNR and CDR2 as FQNEAQ (reference sequence). The CDR3 sequence is 12 residues long.

This sequence joins TRBV29-1 and TRBJ2-1, with 8 positions matching TRBD1. The CDR3 loop spans 21 amino acids. Losses at the gene ends were 0 bases for V and 2 bases for J; bases not matched to a gene: 21. Germline assignment: CDR1 SQVTM and CDR2 ANQGSEA. The CDR3 here is CSVEDPAGGLVGSAAYNEQFF. DNA of the CDR3: TGCAGCGTTGAAGATCCGGCAGGGGGCTTAGTCGGTTCAGCCGCCTACAATGAGCAGTTCTTC.

The chain uses TRBV6-1 and TRBJ2-7, with 10 bases matching TRBD2. CDR1 is MNHNS and CDR2 is SASEGT in the germline V gene. Trimming at V came to 6 bases and at J to 4 bases, leaving 9 bases not matched to a gene. This CDR3 has 15 amino acids. CDR3 in DNA: TGTGCCAGCAGCCATTCCACGGGACTAGCGTACGAGCAGTACTTC. Its protein product is CASSHSTGLAYEQYF.

The V call is TRBV27, the J call TRBJ2-7; 13 bases are shared with TRBD2. V lost 6 bases, J lost 4 bases, and 3 bases stayed unmatched. The CDR3 has 14 residues. CDR1 and CDR2 from the germline V gene are MNHEY and SMNVEV (reference sequence). The chain's CDR3 is CASRLAGGQYEQYF. CDR3 DNA sequence: TGTGCCAGCAGACTAGCGGGAGGGCAGTACGAGCAGTACTTC.